This T cell receptor beta chain appears in the sequencing data of a study of sequential checkpoint blockade in melanoma. Study at large: Roughly 20 patients had matched tumor biopsies before treatment and at week 13 after nivolumab or ipilimumab alone. Overall study findings and caveats: In arm A, pretreatment tumor clonality was associated with response.

Data came from immunoSEQ multiplex PCR; TCRdb stores just in-frame clones and leaves some out. The sample lists roughly 3,000 clones; about 30% were seen once. V shed 4 bases and J shed 10 bases, with 11 bases lying between them. CDR3 size: 12 residues. Germline CDR1 SGHDN, CDR2 FVKESK. This clone came up a few times. The antigen is not known. Treatment noted: randomized to nivolumab then ipilimumab (arm A) or the reverse (arm B). None of the patients previously received DNA-damaging chemotherapy. The material was tumor tissue (inferred from file names), obtained from a patient given nivolumab and ipilimumab in sequence. The chain links TRBV14 to TRBJ2-1; D perhaps matches TRBD1 (6 bases). This receptor was identified in a human donor with melanoma. The CDR3 spells CASSPGVGEQFF. The CDR3 nucleotides are TGTGCCAGCAGCCCAGGGGTGGGGGAGCAGTTCTTC.